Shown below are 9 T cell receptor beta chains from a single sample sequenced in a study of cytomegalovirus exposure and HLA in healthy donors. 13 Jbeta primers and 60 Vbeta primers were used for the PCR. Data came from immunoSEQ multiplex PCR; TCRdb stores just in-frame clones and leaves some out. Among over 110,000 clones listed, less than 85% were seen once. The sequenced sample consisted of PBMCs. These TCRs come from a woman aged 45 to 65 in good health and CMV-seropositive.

In DNA, the CDR3 is TGTGCCAGTAGGGACGACAGGGGAATAATGAACACTGAAGCTTTCTTT. This gives the protein CASRDDRGIMNTEAFF. The chain carries TRBV19 and TRBJ1-1, with 8 nucleotides matching TRBD1. The CDR3 contains 16 residues. V lost 6 bases and J lost 0; bases outside the gene matches: 9. CDR1 and CDR2 (germline): LNHDA, SQIVND (reference sequence). Combining the CDR3 with reference TRBV19 and TRBJ1-1 gives the whole variable domain DGGITQSPKYLFRKEGQNVTLSCEQNLNHDAMYWYRQDPGQGLRLIYYSQIVNDFQKGDIAEGYSVSREKKESFPLTVTSAQKNPTAFYLCASRDDRGIMNTEAFFGQGTRLTVV.

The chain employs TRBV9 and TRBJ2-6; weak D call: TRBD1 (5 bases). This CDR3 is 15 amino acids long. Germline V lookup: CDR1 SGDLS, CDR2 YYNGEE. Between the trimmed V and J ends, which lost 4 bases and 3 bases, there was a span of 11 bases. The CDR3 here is CASSTQGNGANVLTF. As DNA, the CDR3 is TGTGCCAGCAGCACCCAGGGTAATGGGGCCAACGTCCTGACTTTC.

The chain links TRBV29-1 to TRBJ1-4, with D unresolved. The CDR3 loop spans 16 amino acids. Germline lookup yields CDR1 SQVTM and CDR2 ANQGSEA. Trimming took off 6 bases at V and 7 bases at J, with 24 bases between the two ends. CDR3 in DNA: TGCAGCGTCGGGGTATATTTCGGACTTAATACTGAAAAACTGTTTTTT. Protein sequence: CSVGVYFGLNTEKLFF.

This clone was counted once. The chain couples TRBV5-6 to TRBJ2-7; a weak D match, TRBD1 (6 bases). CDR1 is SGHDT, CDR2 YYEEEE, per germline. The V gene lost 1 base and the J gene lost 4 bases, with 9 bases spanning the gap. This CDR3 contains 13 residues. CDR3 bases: TGTGCCAGCAGCTTGCAGGGGTGGTACGAGCAGTACTTC. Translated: CASSLQGWYEQYF.

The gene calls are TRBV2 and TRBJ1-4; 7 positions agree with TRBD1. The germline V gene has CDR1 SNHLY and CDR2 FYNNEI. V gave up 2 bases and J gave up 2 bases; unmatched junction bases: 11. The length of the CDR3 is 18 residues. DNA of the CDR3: TGTGCCAGCAGTGAACCTCCGGGACAGCAGAACACTAATGAAAAACTGTTTTTT. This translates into CASSEPPGQQNTNEKLFF.

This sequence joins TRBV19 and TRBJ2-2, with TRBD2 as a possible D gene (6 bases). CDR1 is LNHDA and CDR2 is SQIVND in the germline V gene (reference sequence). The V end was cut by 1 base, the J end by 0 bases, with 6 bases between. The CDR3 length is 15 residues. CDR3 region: CASSIGLANTGELFF. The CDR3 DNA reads TGTGCCAGTAGTATAGGACTAGCGAACACCGGGGAGCTGTTTTTT. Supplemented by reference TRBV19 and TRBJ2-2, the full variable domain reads DGGITQSPKYLFRKEGQNVTLSCEQNLNHDAMYWYRQDPGQGLRLIYYSQIVNDFQKGDIAEGYSVSREKKESFPLTVTSAQKNPTAFYLCASSIGLANTGELFFGEGSRLTVL.

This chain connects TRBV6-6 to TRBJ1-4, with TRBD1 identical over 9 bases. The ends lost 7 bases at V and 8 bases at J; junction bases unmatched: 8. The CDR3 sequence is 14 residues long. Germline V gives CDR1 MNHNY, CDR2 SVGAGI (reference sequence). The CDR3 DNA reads TGTGCCAGCATTTCCGGGACAGGGCGGGAAAAACTGTTTTTT. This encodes CASISGTGREKLFF.

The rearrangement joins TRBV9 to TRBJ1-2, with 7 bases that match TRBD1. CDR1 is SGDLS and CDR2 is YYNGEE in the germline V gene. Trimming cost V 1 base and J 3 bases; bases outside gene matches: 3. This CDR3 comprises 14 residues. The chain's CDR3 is CASSVTGAHYGYTF. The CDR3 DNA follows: TGTGCCAGCAGCGTAACAGGGGCCCACTATGGCTACACCTTC.

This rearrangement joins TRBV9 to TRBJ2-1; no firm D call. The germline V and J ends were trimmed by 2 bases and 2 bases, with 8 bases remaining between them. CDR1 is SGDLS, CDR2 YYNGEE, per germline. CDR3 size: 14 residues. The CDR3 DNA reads TGTGCCAGCAGCGTGTTGGGCACCTACAATGAGCAGTTCTTC. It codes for CASSVLGTYNEQFF.